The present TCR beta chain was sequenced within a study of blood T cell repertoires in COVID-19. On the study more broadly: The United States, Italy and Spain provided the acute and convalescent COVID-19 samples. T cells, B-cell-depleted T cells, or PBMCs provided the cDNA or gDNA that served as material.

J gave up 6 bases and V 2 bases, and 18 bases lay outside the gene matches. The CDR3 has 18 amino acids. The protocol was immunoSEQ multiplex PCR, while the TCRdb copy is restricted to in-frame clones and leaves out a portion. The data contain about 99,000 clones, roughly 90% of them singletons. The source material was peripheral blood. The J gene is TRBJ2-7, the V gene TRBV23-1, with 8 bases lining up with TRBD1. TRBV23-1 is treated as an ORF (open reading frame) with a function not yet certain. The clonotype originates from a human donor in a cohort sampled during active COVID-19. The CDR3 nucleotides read TGCGCCAGCAGTCAACCTCGGACAGGGCCTGATTTAAAATCCGAGCAGTACTTC. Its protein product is CASSQPRTGPDLKSEQYF.